This TCR beta chain was observed in a study of blood T cell repertoires in COVID-19. V was clipped by 8 bases and J by 2 bases, with 13 bases between them. Germline V gene data show CDR1 as MNHEY and CDR2 as SVGAGI. The CDR3 runs 13 residues. Using immunoSEQ multiplex PCR, the repertoire was profiled, and TCRdb retains in-frame clones only, with some absent. This table holds tens of thousands of clones, 88% found once. The TCR sequence derives from a man aged 55-75 years with acute or convalescent COVID-19. V gene TRBV6-5 combines with J gene TRBJ2-7; tentative D call: TRBD1 (5 bases). The source material was peripheral blood. CDR3 in amino acids: CASQKDKAYEQYF. The CDR3 DNA reads as TGTGCCAGCCAAAAGGACAAGGCCTACGAGCAGTACTTC.